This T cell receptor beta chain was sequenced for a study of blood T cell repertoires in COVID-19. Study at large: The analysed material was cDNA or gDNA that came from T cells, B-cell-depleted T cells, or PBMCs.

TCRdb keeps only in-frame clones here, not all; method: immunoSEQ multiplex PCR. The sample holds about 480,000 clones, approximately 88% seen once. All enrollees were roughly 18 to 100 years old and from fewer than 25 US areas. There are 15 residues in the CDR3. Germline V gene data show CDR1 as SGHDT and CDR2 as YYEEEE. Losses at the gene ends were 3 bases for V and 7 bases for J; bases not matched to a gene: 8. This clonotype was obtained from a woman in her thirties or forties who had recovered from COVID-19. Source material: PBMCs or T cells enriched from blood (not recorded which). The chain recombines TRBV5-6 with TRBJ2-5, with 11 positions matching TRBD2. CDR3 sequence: CASSWGLADSVTQYF. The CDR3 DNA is TGTGCCAGCAGCTGGGGACTAGCGGATTCTGTGACCCAGTACTTC.